This T cell receptor beta chain was recovered during a study of persistence of HIV-infected CD4 T cells. About the study: A median of about eight years of suppressive ART preceded sampling. Antigen stimulation activated a lower proportion of cells, more of them memory, than anti-CD3/anti-CD28 stimulation. The study's findings and limits: TCRbeta richness was lower in CMV- and Gag-responding cells than in anti-CD3/anti-CD28-responding cells.

Concerning this clone: Its antigen remains unidentified.

Anti-CD3/anti-CD28 beads served as a nonspecific positive control stimulus. Responding CD4+ T cells were sorted by upregulation of both CD40 ligand and CD69. Suppressive ART was started during chronic HIV-1 infection in these adults. The ends were cut back, 5 bases at V and 0 bases at J, with 11 bases in the middle. This CDR3 has 16 residues. Germline V gives CDR1 MDHEN, CDR2 SYDVKM. Sequencing used immunoSEQ version 4 in survey mode. Repertoires were generated with immunoSEQ multiplex PCR, while TCRdb's copy carries only in-frame clones and drops some. The sample yields approximately 45,000 clones, about nine tenths seen once.

The chain links TRBV28 to TRBJ1-6; D is ambiguous. Material: CD4+ T cells sorted from PBMCs after 18-hour stimulation, obtained from a patient who received antiretroviral therapy. This clonotype was obtained from an adult woman with HIV who was CMV-seropositive. The CDR3 DNA reads as TGTGCCAGCAGTCAGGCACGGAGCTCCTATAATTCACCCCTCCACTTT. Protein: CASSQARSSYNSPLHF.